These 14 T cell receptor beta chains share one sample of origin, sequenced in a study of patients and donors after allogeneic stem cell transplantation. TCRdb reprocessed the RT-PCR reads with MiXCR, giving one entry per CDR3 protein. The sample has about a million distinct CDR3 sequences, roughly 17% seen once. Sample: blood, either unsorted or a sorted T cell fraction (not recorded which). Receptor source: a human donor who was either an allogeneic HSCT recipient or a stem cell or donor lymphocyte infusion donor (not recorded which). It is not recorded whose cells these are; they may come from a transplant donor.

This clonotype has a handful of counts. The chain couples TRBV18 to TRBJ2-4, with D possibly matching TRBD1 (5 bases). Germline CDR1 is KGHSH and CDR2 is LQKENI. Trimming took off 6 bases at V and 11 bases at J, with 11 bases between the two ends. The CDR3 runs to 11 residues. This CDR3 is CASSSGALQYF. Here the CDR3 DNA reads TGTGCCAGCTCTTCTGGGGCACTTCAGTACTTC.

The CDR3 region is CASRLAGGPGNEQFF. CDR3 in DNA: TGTGCCAGCAGGCTAGCGGGAGGGCCTGGTAATGAGCAGTTCTTC. V usage is TRBV6-1 and J usage is TRBJ2-1; 12 nucleotides line up with TRBD2. Trimming at V came to 6 bases and at J to 7 bases, leaving 7 bases not matched to a gene. Per germline, CDR1 MNHNS and CDR2 SASEGT. The CDR3 runs to 15 residues.

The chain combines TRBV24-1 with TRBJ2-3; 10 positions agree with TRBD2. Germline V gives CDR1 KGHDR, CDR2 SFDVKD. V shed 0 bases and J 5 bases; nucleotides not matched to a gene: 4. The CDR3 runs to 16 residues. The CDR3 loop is CATSDLEREGGDTQYF. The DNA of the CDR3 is TGTGCCACCAGTGATTTGGAGCGGGAGGGGGGAGATACGCAGTATTTT.

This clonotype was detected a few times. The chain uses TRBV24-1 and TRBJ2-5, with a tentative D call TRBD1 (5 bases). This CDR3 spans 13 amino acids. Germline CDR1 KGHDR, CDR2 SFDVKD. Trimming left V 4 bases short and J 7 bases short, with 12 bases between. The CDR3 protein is CATSEPPTVTQYF. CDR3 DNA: TGTGCCACCAGTGAGCCCCCGACAGTGACCCAGTACTTC.

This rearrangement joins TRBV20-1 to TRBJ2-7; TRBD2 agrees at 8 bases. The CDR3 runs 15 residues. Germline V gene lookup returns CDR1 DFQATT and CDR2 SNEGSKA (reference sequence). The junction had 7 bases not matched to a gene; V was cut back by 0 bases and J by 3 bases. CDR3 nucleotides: TGCAGTGCTAGAGATAGGGCTAGCGGGTTCTACGAGCAGTACTTC. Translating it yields CSARDRASGFYEQYF.

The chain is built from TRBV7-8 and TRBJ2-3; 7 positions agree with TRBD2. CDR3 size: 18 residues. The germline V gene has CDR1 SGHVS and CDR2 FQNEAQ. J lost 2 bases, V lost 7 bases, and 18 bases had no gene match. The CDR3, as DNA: TGTGCCAGCACCATAAATACGTGGGCTAGCGGAATCACAGATACGCAGTATTTT. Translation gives CASTINTWASGITDTQYF.

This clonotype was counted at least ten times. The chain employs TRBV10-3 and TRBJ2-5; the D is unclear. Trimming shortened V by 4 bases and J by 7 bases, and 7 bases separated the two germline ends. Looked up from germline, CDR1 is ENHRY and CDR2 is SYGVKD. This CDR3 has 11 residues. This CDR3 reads CAISGSWTQYF. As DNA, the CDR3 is TGTGCCATCAGTGGGAGTTGGACCCAGTACTTC.

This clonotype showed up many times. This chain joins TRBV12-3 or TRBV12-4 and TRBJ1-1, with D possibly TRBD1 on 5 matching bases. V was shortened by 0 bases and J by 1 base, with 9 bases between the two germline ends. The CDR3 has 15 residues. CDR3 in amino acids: CASSLAGLGNTEAFF. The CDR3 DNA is TGTGCCAGCAGTTTAGCGGGGCTGGGGAACACTGAAGCTTTCTTT.

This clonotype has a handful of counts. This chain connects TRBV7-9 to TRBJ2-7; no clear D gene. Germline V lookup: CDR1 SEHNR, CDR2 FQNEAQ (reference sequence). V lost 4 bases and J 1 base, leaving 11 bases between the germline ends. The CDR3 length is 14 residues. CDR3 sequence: CASSSSRPSYEQYF. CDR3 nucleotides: TGTGCCAGCAGCTCCTCCCGCCCTTCCTACGAGCAGTACTTC.

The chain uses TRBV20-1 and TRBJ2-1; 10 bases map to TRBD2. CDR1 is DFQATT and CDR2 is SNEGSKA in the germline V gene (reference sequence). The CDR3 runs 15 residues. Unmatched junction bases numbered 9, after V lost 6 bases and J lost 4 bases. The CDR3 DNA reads TGCAGTGCGGTCGCGCTAGCGGGGGTTTACAATGAGCAGTTCTTC. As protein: CSAVALAGVYNEQFF.

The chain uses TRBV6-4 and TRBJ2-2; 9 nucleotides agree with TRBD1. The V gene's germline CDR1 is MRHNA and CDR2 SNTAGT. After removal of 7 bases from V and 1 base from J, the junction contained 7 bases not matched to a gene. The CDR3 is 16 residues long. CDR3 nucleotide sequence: TGTGCCAGCACTCCCCGGGACAGGGTGAACACCGGGGAGCTGTTTTTT. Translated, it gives CASTPRDRVNTGELFF.

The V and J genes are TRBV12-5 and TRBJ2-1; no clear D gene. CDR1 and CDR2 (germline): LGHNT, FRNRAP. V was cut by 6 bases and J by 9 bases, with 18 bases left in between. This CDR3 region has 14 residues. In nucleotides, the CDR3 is TGTGCTAGTGGCCCGGCTTCATTAGTCGGTGAGCAGTTCTTC. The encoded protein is CASGPASLVGEQFF.

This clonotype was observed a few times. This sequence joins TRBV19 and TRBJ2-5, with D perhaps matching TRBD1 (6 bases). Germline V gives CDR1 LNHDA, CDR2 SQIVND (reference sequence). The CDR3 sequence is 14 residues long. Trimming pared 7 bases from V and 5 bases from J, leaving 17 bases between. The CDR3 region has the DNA TGTGCCAGTACCGGACAGCATTCAGGGGAGACCCAGTACTTC. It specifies CASTGQHSGETQYF. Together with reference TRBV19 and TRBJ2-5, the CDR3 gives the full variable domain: DGGITQSPKYLFRKEGQNVTLSCEQNLNHDAMYWYRQDPGQGLRLIYYSQIVNDFQKGDIAEGYSVSREKKESFPLTVTSAQKNPTAFYLCASTGQHSGETQYFGPGTRLLVL.

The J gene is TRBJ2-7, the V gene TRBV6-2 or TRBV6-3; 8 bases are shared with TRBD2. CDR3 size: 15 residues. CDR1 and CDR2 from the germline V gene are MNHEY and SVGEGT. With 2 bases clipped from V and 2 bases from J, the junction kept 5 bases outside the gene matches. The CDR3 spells CASSYTSGGPYEQYF. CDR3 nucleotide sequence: TGTGCCAGCAGTTACACTAGCGGAGGTCCCTACGAGCAGTACTTC.